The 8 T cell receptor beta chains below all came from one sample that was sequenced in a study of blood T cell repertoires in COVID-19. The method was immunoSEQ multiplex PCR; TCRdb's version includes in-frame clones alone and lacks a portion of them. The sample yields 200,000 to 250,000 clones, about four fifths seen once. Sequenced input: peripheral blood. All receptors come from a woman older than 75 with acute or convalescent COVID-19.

The CDR3 loop is CASSLGLAGATTQYF. Here the CDR3 DNA reads TGTGCCAGCAGCTTGGGACTAGCGGGGGCCACGACCCAGTACTTC. The J gene is TRBJ2-5, the V gene TRBV7-2; TRBD2 matches at 14 bases. The CDR3 has 15 amino acids. V shed 3 bases and J 7 bases; nucleotides not matched to a gene: 4. The germline V gene encodes CDR1 SGHTA and CDR2 FQGNSA.

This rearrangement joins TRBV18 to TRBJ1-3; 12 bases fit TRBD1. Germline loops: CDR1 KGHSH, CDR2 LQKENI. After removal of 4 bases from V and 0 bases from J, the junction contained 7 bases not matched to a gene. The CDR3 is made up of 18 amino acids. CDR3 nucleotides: TGTGCCAGCTCACGACAGGGACAGGGGGCTTTCTCTGGAAACACCATATATTTT. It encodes CASSRQGQGAFSGNTIYF.

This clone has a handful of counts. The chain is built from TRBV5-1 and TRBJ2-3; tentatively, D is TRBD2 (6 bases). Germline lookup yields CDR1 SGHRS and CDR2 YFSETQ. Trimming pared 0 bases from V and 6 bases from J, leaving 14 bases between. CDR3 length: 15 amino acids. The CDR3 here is CASSLDGGPSDTQYF. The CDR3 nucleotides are TGCGCCAGCAGCTTGGATGGAGGGCCGTCCGATACGCAGTATTTT.

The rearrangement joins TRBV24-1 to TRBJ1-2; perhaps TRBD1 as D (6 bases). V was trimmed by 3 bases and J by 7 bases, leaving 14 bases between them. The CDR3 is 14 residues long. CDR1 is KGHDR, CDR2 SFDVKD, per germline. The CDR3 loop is CATSDEGGRGGYTF. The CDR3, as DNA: TGTGCCACCAGTGATGAGGGGGGGAGAGGTGGCTACACCTTC.

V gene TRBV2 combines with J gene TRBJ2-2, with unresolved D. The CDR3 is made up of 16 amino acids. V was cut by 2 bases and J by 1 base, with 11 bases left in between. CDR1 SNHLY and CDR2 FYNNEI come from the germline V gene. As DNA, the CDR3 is TGTGCCAGCAGTGAAATGTTGGCAGGGAACACCGGGGAGCTGTTTTTT. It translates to CASSEMLAGNTGELFF.

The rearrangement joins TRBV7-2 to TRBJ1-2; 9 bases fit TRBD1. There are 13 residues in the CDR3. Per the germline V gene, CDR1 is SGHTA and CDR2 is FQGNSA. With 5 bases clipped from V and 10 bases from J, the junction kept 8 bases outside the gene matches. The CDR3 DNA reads TGTGCCAGCAGCCTACCGGGACAGGGAACCTACACCTTC. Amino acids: CASSLPGQGTYTF.

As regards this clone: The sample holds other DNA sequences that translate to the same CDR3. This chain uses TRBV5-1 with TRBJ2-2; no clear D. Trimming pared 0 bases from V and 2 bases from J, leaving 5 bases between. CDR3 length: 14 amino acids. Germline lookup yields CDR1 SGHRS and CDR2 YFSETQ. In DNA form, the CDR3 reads TGCGCCAGCAGCTTGGATCTTAACACCGGGGAGCTGTTTTTT. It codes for CASSLDLNTGELFF. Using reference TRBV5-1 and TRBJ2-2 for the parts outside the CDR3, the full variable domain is KAGVTQTPRYLIKTRGQQVTLSCSPISGHRSVSWYQQTPGQGLQFLFEYFSETQRNKGNFPGRFSGRQFSNSRSEMNVSTLELGDSALYLCASSLDLNTGELFFGEGSRLTVL.

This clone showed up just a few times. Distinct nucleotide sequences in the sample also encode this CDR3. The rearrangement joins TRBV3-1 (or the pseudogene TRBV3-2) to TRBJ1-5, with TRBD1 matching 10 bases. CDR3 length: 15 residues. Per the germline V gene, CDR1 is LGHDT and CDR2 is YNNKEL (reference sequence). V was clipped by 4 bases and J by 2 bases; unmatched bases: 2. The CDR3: CASSLGTGGNQPQHF. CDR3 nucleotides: TGTGCCAGCAGCCTAGGGACAGGGGGCAATCAGCCCCAGCATTTT.